These T cell receptor beta chains were read from a single sample in a study of blood T cells in healthy people across ages. Via MiXCR, TCRdb re-called the 5' RACE reads, giving one row per CDR3 protein. The sample holds about 730,000 distinct CDR3 sequences, roughly 44% seen once. Material for sequencing was blood. The receptors originated from a woman aged 55-69 years in good health. CDR3s include the opening cysteine and the closing phenylalanine or tryptophan. A D gene is named only where the DNA matches it firmly. Size is omitted from some rows. Given values are once, few, many or a class for expanded clones.

d_gene,j_gene,abundance,v_gene,CDR3aa,CDR3nt
-,TRBJ2-1,-,TRBV28,CASSNHSYNEQFF,TGTGCCAGCAGTAATCACTCCTACAATGAGCAGTTCTTC
TRBD2,TRBJ2-3,many,TRBV29-1,CSVAFSGGFADTQYF,TGCAGCGTTGCTTTTAGCGGGGGGTTCGCAGATACGCAGTATTTT
-,TRBJ2-2,-,TRBV5-6,CASSTTDTGELFF,TGTGCCAGCAGCACGACAGACACCGGGGAGCTGTTTTTT
TRBD2,TRBJ2-7,-,TRBV9,CASTRSGRGTHEQYF,TGTGCCAGCACCAGAAGCGGGAGAGGGACCCATGAGCAGTACTTC
-,TRBJ1-5,-,TRBV2,CASRALSNQPQHF,TGTGCCAGCAGAGCCCTTAGCAATCAGCCCCAGCATTTT
-,TRBJ2-7,few,TRBV4-2,CASSQDRVKGGEQYF,TGTGCCAGCAGCCAAGATCGGGTAAAAGGGGGCGAGCAGTACTTC
TRBD2,TRBJ2-1,few,TRBV7-3,CASSPQGTGGYNEQFF,TGTGCCAGCAGCCCTCAAGGGACGGGGGGTTACAATGAGCAGTTCTTC
TRBD1,TRBJ2-3,-,TRBV5-1,CASSRDRPDTQYF,TGCGCCAGCAGCAGGGACAGGCCAGATACGCAGTATTTT
-,TRBJ1-2,-,TRBV7-3,CASSLTVSDGGFYGYTF,TGTGCCAGCAGCTTAACTGTAAGCGACGGTGGGTTCTATGGCTACACCTTC
TRBD1,TRBJ2-7,-,TRBV5-1,CASSGTGEAGEQYF,TGCGCCAGCAGCGGGACAGGGGAGGCCGGCGAGCAGTACTTC
-,TRBJ1-3,few,TRBV7-2,CASSPLAQSSGNTIYF,TGTGCCAGCAGCCCACTGGCCCAGAGCTCTGGAAACACCATATATTTT
TRBD1,TRBJ2-1,-,TRBV20-1,CSAAFDRGNEQFF,TGCAGTGCTGCCTTCGACAGGGGGAATGAGCAGTTCTTC
TRBD1,TRBJ2-1,-,TRBV15,CATSKTGGRSEQFF,TGTGCCACCAGCAAAACAGGGGGCAGGAGTGAGCAGTTCTTC